The entry below describes one T cell receptor (beta chain). This sample stems from a study of T cell changes during pregnancy in multiple sclerosis. The protocol was immunoSEQ multiplex PCR, while the TCRdb copy is restricted to in-frame clones and leaves out a portion. The profile shows 30,000 to 40,000 clones, around 94% of them singletons. The length of the CDR3 is 15 residues. V lost 5 bases, J lost 2 bases, and 9 bases stayed unmatched. CDR1 and CDR2 (germline): PRHDT, FYEKMQ (reference sequence). The clonotype originates from a female donor with multiple sclerosis, enrolled in a pregnancy study. V gene TRBV13 combines with J gene TRBJ2-7; 7 bases map to TRBD2. Sequencing was performed on CD8+ T cells from peripheral blood mononuclear cells, taken in the third trimester of pregnancy. CDR3 bases: TGTGCCAGCAGCCCCCTGGGCGGGGGACCCTACGAGCAGTACTTC. This encodes CASSPLGGGPYEQYF.